The rows below give T cell receptor beta chains drawn from one sample of a study of blood T cell repertoires in COVID-19. Assay: immunoSEQ multiplex PCR; the TCRdb copy retains only in-frame clones and omits some. The sample has approximately 300,000 clones, around 87% seen once. Material for sequencing was peripheral blood. The receptor set was obtained from a man aged 50-60 years with active or convalescent COVID-19. Each CDR3 is given with its conserved first and last residue. The D gene is left open where the match is weak. Size values are once, few and many counts, or a class for expanded clones, and some rows have none.

J: TRBJ2-4; D: TRBD2; V: TRBV27; size: .; DNA: TGTGCCAGCAGCCCCCGGGGGGGGGCGGTAGCCAAAAACATTCAGTACTTC; CDR3: CASSPRGGAVAKNIQYF
J: TRBJ2-7; D: .; V: TRBV19; size: .; DNA: TGTGCCAGTAGTATGTTTTTTGGGAGCTCCTACGAGCAGTACTTC; CDR3: CASSMFFGSSYEQYF
J: TRBJ1-5; D: .; V: TRBV25-1; size: .; DNA: TGTGCCAGCAGTGAAGAGTTATCCGAGCCCCAGCATTTT; CDR3: CASSEELSEPQHF
J: TRBJ2-7; D: TRBD2; V: TRBV24-1; size: .; DNA: TGTGCCACCAGTGAAAACACCATAGCGGGAGGGCCCCACGAGCAGTACTTC; CDR3: CATSENTIAGGPHEQYF
J: TRBJ2-7; D: .; V: TRBV21-1; size: few; DNA: TGTGCCAGCAGCAAACAGGAGACAGGTCTACGATGCCAGTACTTC; CDR3: CASSKQETGLRCQYF
J: TRBJ2-1; D: TRBD1; V: TRBV4-1; size: .; DNA: TGCGCCAGCAGCCAATACCGGACAGGGGTTGTGAATGAGCAGTTCTTC; CDR3: CASSQYRTGVVNEQFF
J: TRBJ2-1; D: TRBD2; V: TRBV29-1; size: .; DNA: TGCAGTGTAGCGGGGGGGCTAAGGGAGCAGTTCTTC; CDR3: CSVAGGLREQFF
J: TRBJ2-5; D: TRBD2; V: TRBV2; size: .; DNA: TGTGCCAGCAGACTAGGGACTAGCGGGAAAGAGACCCAGTACTTC; CDR3: CASRLGTSGKETQYF
J: TRBJ2-7; D: .; V: TRBV6-5; size: .; DNA: TGTGCCAGCAGAGACAGGGGAGGGTCCTACGAGCAGTACTTC; CDR3: CASRDRGGSYEQYF
J: TRBJ2-5; D: TRBD2; V: TRBV7-2; size: .; DNA: TGTGCCAGCAGCAGGGGGCTAGCGGGGGGCCTCGGAGAGACCCAGTACTTC; CDR3: CASSRGLAGGLGETQYF
J: TRBJ1-6; D: .; V: TRBV5-1; size: .; DNA: TGCGCCAGCAAAGTGGGGCAGGGAAATTCACCCCTCCACTTT; CDR3: CASKVGQGNSPLHF
J: TRBJ1-4; D: .; V: TRBV4-3; size: once; DNA: TGCGCCAGCAGCCCCCAGGGGACTATCAATAATGAAAAACTGTTTTTT; CDR3: CASSPQGTINNEKLFF
J: TRBJ1-6; D: .; V: TRBV10-3; size: once; DNA: TGTGCCATCAGTGAGCGGCAGGGGAATTCACCCCTCCACTTT; CDR3: CAISERQGNSPLHF
J: TRBJ1-1; D: .; V: TRBV30; size: .; DNA: TGTGCCTGGAGTCCTCTGAACACTGAAGCTTTCTTT; CDR3: CAWSPLNTEAFF
J: TRBJ2-7; D: .; V: TRBV12-3/TRBV12-4; size: .; DNA: TGTGCCAGCAGTTTAGGATCCGGCGAGCAGTACTTC; CDR3: CASSLGSGEQYF
J: TRBJ2-7; D: TRBD1; V: TRBV11-2; size: .; DNA: TGTGCCAGCAGCTTAAGCAGGGGGTCCTACGAGCAGTACTTC; CDR3: CASSLSRGSYEQYF
J: TRBJ1-2; D: TRBD1; V: TRBV28; size: .; DNA: TGTGCCAGCAGCTCCGGGACAGTACCAGACCTTAACTATGGCTACACCTTC; CDR3: CASSSGTVPDLNYGYTF
J: TRBJ1-2; D: TRBD1; V: TRBV11-2; size: .; DNA: TGTGCCAGCAGCCTTGGACAGGGAGAGGGCTACACCTTC; CDR3: CASSLGQGEGYTF
J: TRBJ2-3; D: TRBD2; V: TRBV5-1; size: .; DNA: TGCGCCAGCAGGATAGCGGGAGCAGATACGCAGTATTTT; CDR3: CASRIAGADTQYF
J: TRBJ2-5; D: .; V: TRBV2; size: .; DNA: TGTGCCAGCAGGGAGTACCAAGAGACCCAGTACTTC; CDR3: CASREYQETQYF
J: TRBJ2-1; D: TRBD1; V: TRBV14; size: once; DNA: TGTGCCAGCAGTCAAGACAGGGGGCGGAAGTTCTTC; CDR3: CASSQDRGRKFF
J: TRBJ1-1; D: TRBD1; V: TRBV28; size: .; DNA: TGTGCCAGCAGTTCACAGGGGGCCCCGAACACTGAAGCTTTCTTT; CDR3: CASSSQGAPNTEAFF
J: TRBJ1-2; D: .; V: TRBV28; size: .; DNA: TGTGCCAGCAGTTCATGGGGGGGGAGCCATTCCTACTATGGCTACACCTTC; CDR3: CASSSWGGSHSYYGYTF
J: TRBJ1-6; D: TRBD1; V: TRBV2; size: .; DNA: TGTGCCAGTAGGGACAGGAACTATAATTCACCCCTCCACTTT; CDR3: CASRDRNYNSPLHF
J: TRBJ1-2; D: TRBD1; V: TRBV7-2; size: .; DNA: TGTGCCAGCAGCTCAGGACAGGGGAGTGGCTATGGCTACACCTTC; CDR3: CASSSGQGSGYGYTF
J: TRBJ1-4; D: .; V: TRBV15; size: .; DNA: TGTGCCACCAGCAGAGATGGTAGACTGTTTTTT; CDR3: CATSRDGRLFF
J: TRBJ1-4; D: .; V: TRBV30; size: .; DNA: TGTGCCTGGAGTGTGCAGGTTATGACTAATGAAAAACTGTTTTTT; CDR3: CAWSVQVMTNEKLFF
J: TRBJ2-7; D: .; V: TRBV28; size: few; DNA: TGTGCCAGCAGTTTACCCCACAGGGATCTCTACGAGCAGTACTTC; CDR3: CASSLPHRDLYEQYF
J: TRBJ1-1; D: .; V: TRBV25-1; size: once; DNA: TGTGCCAGCAGTGAGGGGGGGCGCGGAGCTTTCTTT; CDR3: CASSEGGRGAFF
J: TRBJ2-5; D: .; V: TRBV6-5; size: .; DNA: TGTGCCAGCAGAAACCGGGACAAGTACCAAGAGACCCAGTACTTC; CDR3: CASRNRDKYQETQYF
J: TRBJ1-4; D: TRBD1; V: TRBV7-9; size: .; DNA: TGTGCCAGCAGCTTGGGGACAGAAGGCGAAAAACTGTTTTTT; CDR3: CASSLGTEGEKLFF
J: TRBJ1-2; D: TRBD1; V: TRBV19; size: .; DNA: TGTGCCAGTAGTCAAGACAGGGGGAGCGAGGGCTACACCTTC; CDR3: CASSQDRGSEGYTF
J: TRBJ1-4; D: .; V: TRBV19; size: .; DNA: TGTGCCAGTAGTATGGGAGCAACTAATGAAAAACTGTTTTTT; CDR3: CASSMGATNEKLFF
J: TRBJ2-1; D: .; V: TRBV7-2; size: .; DNA: TGTGCCAGCAGCCTGACTACCTACAATGAGCAGTTCTTC; CDR3: CASSLTTYNEQFF
J: TRBJ1-2; D: TRBD1; V: TRBV6-5; size: .; DNA: TGTGCCAGCAGAAAACAGGGGGCGCCAGGAGGCTACACCTTC; CDR3: CASRKQGAPGGYTF
J: TRBJ1-5; D: TRBD1; V: TRBV5-6; size: .; DNA: TGTGCCAGCAGCCAAAAGGACAGGTGGGGCAATCAGCCCCAGCATTTT; CDR3: CASSQKDRWGNQPQHF
J: TRBJ2-3; D: .; V: TRBV5-1; size: .; DNA: TGCGCCAGCAGCTTGGAGGGGCGGGACACAGATACGCAGTATTTT; CDR3: CASSLEGRDTDTQYF
J: TRBJ1-5; D: .; V: TRBV28; size: .; DNA: TGTGCCAGCAGTCCGGGGGGGAGGGGGCAGCCCCAGCATTTT; CDR3: CASSPGGRGQPQHF
J: TRBJ2-7; D: .; V: TRBV10-3; size: .; DNA: TGTGCCATCAGTGAAACTCTTACGAAGCAGTACTTC; CDR3: CAISETLTKQYF
J: TRBJ2-5; D: .; V: TRBV7-9; size: .; DNA: TGTGCCAGCAGCTCCCTCACCCGGGGAGGTCAAGAGACCCAGTACTTC; CDR3: CASSSLTRGGQETQYF
J: TRBJ1-1; D: .; V: TRBV19; size: .; DNA: TGTGCCAGTAGTATAGTCTTGGCCAGGGAAAGGACTGAAGCTTTCTTT; CDR3: CASSIVLARERTEAFF
J: TRBJ2-1; D: .; V: TRBV4-3; size: .; DNA: TGCGCCAGCAGCCAATTTCGCGCGCAGTTCTTC; CDR3: CASSQFRAQFF
J: TRBJ2-7; D: TRBD2; V: TRBV10-1; size: .; DNA: TGCGCCAGCAGTGAGGGGGACCTAGCGGGAGCCTCCTACGAGCAGTACTTC; CDR3: CASSEGDLAGASYEQYF